The 30 T cell receptor beta chains below come from one sample, sequenced in a study of CD8 T cells in Susac syndrome. When the RNA was reverse transcribed, random hexamers were used with an input of 0.5 to 1 ug. TCRdb recomputed calls from the immunoSEQ multiplex PCR reads with MiXCR, one row per CDR3 protein. The sample contains approximately 200,000 distinct CDR3 sequences, approximately 94% of which appear only once. The material sequenced was CD4+ T cells from PBMCs. The receptors derive from a human donor with multiple sclerosis.

The chain carries TRBV5-6 and TRBJ1-6; TRBD1 is a possible D gene (5 bases). This CDR3 is 15 amino acids long. V was clipped by 4 bases and J by 3 bases, with 11 bases between them. Looked up from germline, CDR1 is SGHDT and CDR2 is YYEEEE. The CDR3 DNA is TGTGCCAGCAGCCCATACGACAGCTATAATTCACCCCTCCACTTT. Translating gives CASSPYDSYNSPLHF.

V gene TRBV7-9 combines with J gene TRBJ2-1, with TRBD2 identical over 12 bases. Germline values: CDR1 SEHNR, CDR2 FQNEAQ (reference sequence). The V segment lost 3 bases and the J segment 4 bases; nucleotides outside the gene matches: 1. The CDR3 loop spans 15 amino acids. In DNA form, the CDR3 reads TGTGCCAGCAGCTTTGGGACTAGCGGGTACAATGAGCAGTTCTTC. Protein product: CASSFGTSGYNEQFF. Full variable domain (remainder filled in from reference TRBV7-9 and TRBJ2-1): DTGVSQNPRHKITKRGQNVTFRCDPISEHNRLYWYRQTLGQGPEFLTYFQNEAQLEKSRLLSDRFSAERPKGSFSTLEIQRTEQGDSAMYLCASSFGTSGYNEQFFGPGTRLTVL.

CDR3 sequence (DNA): TGCAGTGTCTCGGACAGCAGACAAGAGACCCAGTACTTC. Residues: CSVSDSRQETQYF. V gene TRBV20-1 combines with J gene TRBJ2-5; tentative D call: TRBD1 (6 bases). Trimming stripped 7 bases from V and 2 bases from J, with 14 bases between. CDR1 and CDR2 from the germline V gene are DFQATT and SNEGSKA (reference sequence). This CDR3 region has 13 residues.

This chain joins TRBV29-1 and TRBJ1-5; TRBD1 is a possible D gene (5 bases). Trimming took off 3 bases at V and 3 bases at J, with 9 bases between the two ends. The CDR3 has 13 residues. Germline V gives CDR1 SQVTM, CDR2 ANQGSEA. The CDR3 coding sequence is TGCAGCGTTGATCAGGGTTTCAATCAGCCCCAGCATTTT. Its protein product is CSVDQGFNQPQHF.

The chain uses TRBV7-3 and TRBJ2-1; no clear D gene. The CDR3 has 14 amino acids. V was pared by 1 base and J by 8 bases, with 12 bases between. Germline V gene lookup returns CDR1 SGHTA and CDR2 FQGTGA. The CDR3 spells CASSLNYEDDEQFF. The CDR3 nucleotides are TGTGCCAGCAGCTTAAACTACGAAGACGATGAGCAGTTCTTC.

In this sample, this clonotype turned up once. The chain joins TRBV13 to TRBJ2-5, with D perhaps given as TRBD1 or TRBD2 (5 bases each). V lost 4 bases, J lost 4 bases, and 10 bases lay in between. Looked up from germline, CDR1 is PRHDT and CDR2 is FYEKMQ (reference sequence). CDR3 length equals 13 residues. DNA of the CDR3: TGTGCCAGCAGCTCGGGACGAGGAGAGACCCAGTACTTC. Encoded protein: CASSSGRGETQYF.

The chain is built from TRBV5-4 and TRBJ2-2; 9 bases agree with TRBD1. V lost 2 bases to trimming and J lost 3 bases; unmatched junction nucleotides: 2. Germline CDR1 SGHNT, CDR2 YYREEE (reference sequence). This CDR3 spans 15 amino acids. The CDR3 sequence is CASSFGTGYTGELFF. Here the CDR3 DNA reads TGTGCCAGCAGCTTCGGGACAGGGTACACCGGGGAGCTGTTTTTT.

The V gene is TRBV6-5, the J gene TRBJ2-1, with 8 nucleotides matching TRBD2. The junction had 11 bases not matched to a gene; V was cut back by 7 bases and J by 15 bases. CDR1 is MNHEY and CDR2 is SVGAGI in the germline V gene. This CDR3 contains 12 residues. DNA of the CDR3: TGTGCCAGCACCGCCCGGGCAGCGGGGGTGTTCTTC. As protein: CASTARAAGVFF.

The CDR3 DNA follows: TGTGCCTTTACCGACTCGCCGGCCGACGAGCAGTACTTC. Its translation is CAFTDSPADEQYF. The chain is built from TRBV30 and TRBJ2-7, with D hard to call. This CDR3 region has 13 residues. Trimming removed 7 bases at V and 5 bases at J, with 18 bases between. Germline CDR1 is GTSNPN and CDR2 is SVGIG (reference sequence). Filled out from reference TRBV30 and TRBJ2-7, the complete variable domain reads SQTIHQWPATLVQPVGSPLSLECTVEGTSNPNLYWYRQAAGRGLQLLFYSVGIGQISSEVPQNLSASRPQDRQFILSSKKLLLSDSGFYLCAFTDSPADEQYFGPGTRLTVT.

This chain links TRBV29-1 with TRBJ1-2; D uncertain. CDR1 and CDR2 (germline): SQVTM, ANQGSEA. The CDR3 loop spans 13 amino acids. The V end lost 4 bases, the J end lost 6 bases, and 15 bases lay between the germline ends. Here the CDR3 DNA reads TGCAGCGTTGGGCCCCTTAGGGTAAATGGCTACACCTTC. This translates into CSVGPLRVNGYTF.

The chain has TRBV6-2 or TRBV6-3 and TRBJ1-1, with D uncertain. The germline V gene encodes CDR1 MNHEY and CDR2 SVGEGT. V lost 10 bases, J lost 1 base, and 7 bases lay in between. CDR3 length: 11 amino acids. The CDR3 region is CATLWNTEAFF. The DNA of the CDR3 is TGTGCCACCCTTTGGAACACTGAAGCTTTCTTT.

This clonotype was seen a handful of times. One end of the junction does not line up with germline, which may come from a read error. The chain recombines TRBV7-7 with TRBJ2-5; D is unclear. Germline CDR1 SSHAT, CDR2 FNYEAQ (reference sequence). CDR3 length: 13 residues. The CDR3 is CASSLDSQETQYF. The CDR3 DNA reads as TGTGCTAGCAGCTTAGACTCGCAAGAGACCCAGTACTTC. Filled out from reference TRBV7-7 and TRBJ2-5, the complete variable domain reads GAGVSQSPRYKVTKRGQDVTLRCDPISSHATLYWYQQALGQGPEFLTYFNYEAQPDKSGLPSDRFSAERPEGSISTLTIQRTEQRDSAMYRCASSLDSQETQYFGPGTRLLVL.

This sequence joins TRBV9 and TRBJ1-6; TRBD1 aligns across 7 bases. The CDR3 is made up of 14 amino acids. Looked up from germline, CDR1 is SGDLS and CDR2 is YYNGEE. V shed 2 bases and J 8 bases; nucleotides not matched to a gene: 4. Here the CDR3 DNA reads TGTGCCAGCAGCGTGCGACAGGGTGATTCACCCCTCCACTTT. Translating gives CASSVRQGDSPLHF. The full variable domain, completed using reference TRBV9 and TRBJ1-6, is DSGVTQTPKHLITATGQRVTLRCSPRSGDLSVYWYQQSLDQGLQFLIQYYNGEERAKGNILERFSAQQFPDLHSELNLSSLELGDSALYFCASSVRQGDSPLHFGNGTRLTVT.

CDR3 in amino acids: CASSQRSGFGFDRAFF. CDR3 coding DNA: TGTGCCAGCAGCCAAAGGTCAGGGTTTGGCTTCGACAGAGCTTTCTTT. V gene TRBV3-1 combines with J gene TRBJ1-1, with D perhaps TRBD1 (5 bases). Germline V gene sequence: CDR1 LGHDT, CDR2 YNNKEL (reference sequence). The ends were cut back, 2 bases at V and 10 bases at J, with 23 bases in the middle. There are 16 residues in the CDR3.

The chain is built from TRBV19 and TRBJ2-3; D ambiguous. The V end was cut by 7 bases, the J end by 2 bases, with 10 bases between. Per germline, CDR1 LNHDA and CDR2 SQIVND (reference sequence). The CDR3 contains 13 residues. As DNA, the CDR3 is TGTGCCAGTAAAAGGACGGACACAGATACGCAGTATTTT. It encodes CASKRTDTDTQYF.

This clonotype has only a few counts. V usage is TRBV29-1 and J usage is TRBJ2-5; unclear D gene. Looked up from germline, CDR1 is SQVTM and CDR2 is ANQGSEA. Between the trimmed V and J ends, which lost 7 bases and 5 bases, there was a span of 17 bases. The CDR3 contains 13 residues. CDR3 bases: TGCAGCGGGCGATTTGGCGGAAGGGAGACCCAGTACTTC. It codes for CSGRFGGRETQYF.

The rearrangement uses TRBV27 and TRBJ2-3; D is undetermined. The V end lost 3 bases, the J end lost 0 bases, and 10 bases lay between the germline ends. This CDR3 is 15 amino acids long. Germline V gene sequence: CDR1 MNHEY, CDR2 SMNVEV (reference sequence). In DNA form, the CDR3 reads TGTGCCAGCAGTTTGGTTGACGCTAGCACAGATACGCAGTATTTT. It yields the protein CASSLVDASTDTQYF.

V and J are TRBV30 and TRBJ1-5, with 7 bases lining up with TRBD1. Unmatched junction bases numbered 15, after V lost 0 bases and J lost 4 bases. CDR1 and CDR2 (germline): GTSNPN, SVGIG (reference sequence). This CDR3 comprises 18 residues. CDR3 coding DNA: TGTGCCTGGAGTGTATTCGGGCAAGGACAGGCCCTAAATCAGCCCCAGCATTTT. It codes for CAWSVFGQGQALNQPQHF.

This chain links TRBV12-3 or TRBV12-4 with TRBJ2-7; D not certain. CDR3 length: 18 amino acids. The V gene lost 0 bases and the J gene lost 0 bases, with 18 bases spanning the gap. CDR3 protein: CASSLAHSMGMSSYEQYF. The DNA of the CDR3 is TGTGCCAGCAGTTTAGCGCACTCGATGGGGATGAGCTCCTACGAGCAGTACTTC.

This chain links TRBV18 with TRBJ2-3; 11 bases are shared with TRBD2. The CDR3 has 16 residues. The germline gives CDR1 KGHSH, CDR2 LQKENI. Germline trimming cut 4 bases from V and 1 base from J; bases unmatched to any gene: 4. This CDR3 is CASSQLTSGGTDTQYF. The CDR3 region has the DNA TGTGCCAGCTCACAATTGACTAGCGGGGGCACAGATACGCAGTATTTT.

This chain uses TRBV20-1 with TRBJ1-5; 9 nucleotides align to TRBD1. This CDR3 is built from 16 residues. The V and J ends lost 2 bases and 4 bases, in that order; junction bases with no gene match: 9. Germline V CDR1 and CDR2: DFQATT, SNEGSKA (reference sequence). The CDR3, as DNA: TGCAGTGCTAGAAGGGGGGGACAGGGAGGGAATCAGCCCCAGCATTTT. Its protein product is CSARRGGQGGNQPQHF.

This clonotype was detected only once. This chain uses TRBV29-1 with TRBJ1-1; 7 bases fit TRBD1. Germline CDR1 SQVTM, CDR2 ANQGSEA. This CDR3 is built from 12 residues. The junction had 5 bases not matched to a gene; V was cut back by 7 bases and J by 3 bases. Written as DNA, the CDR3 is TGCAGCGCTACAGGGGCGGACACTGAAGCTTTCTTT. Protein sequence: CSATGADTEAFF.

This clonotype was detected only once. The chain is built from TRBV7-9 and TRBJ1-4; the D gene is possibly TRBD1 (5 bases). The CDR3 has 15 amino acids. Trimming removed 5 bases from V and 0 bases from J, with 10 bases in between. The germline V gene encodes CDR1 SEHNR and CDR2 FQNEAQ (reference sequence). The CDR3 DNA sequence: TGTGCCAGCAGCCAGGGCCTTGCAACTAATGAAAAACTGTTTTTT. It translates to CASSQGLATNEKLFF. The full variable domain, in which reference TRBV7-9 and TRBJ1-4 provide the parts outside the CDR3, is DTGVSQNPRHKITKRGQNVTFRCDPISEHNRLYWYRQTLGQGPEFLTYFQNEAQLEKSRLLSDRFSAERPKGSFSTLEIQRTEQGDSAMYLCASSQGLATNEKLFFGSGTQLSVL.

V is TRBV3-1 and J is TRBJ2-1; TRBD2 might be the D (5 bases). Trimming shortened V by 1 base and J by 5 bases, and 21 bases separated the two germline ends. Germline values: CDR1 LGHDT, CDR2 YNNKEL (reference sequence). This CDR3 region has 18 residues. CDR3 coding DNA: TGTGCCAGCAGCCAAGGAGGGTTCGACGCCCAGAGAGACAATGAGCAGTTCTTC. Amino acids: CASSQGGFDAQRDNEQFF.

This chain joins TRBV20-1 and TRBJ2-7, with TRBD1 matching 8 bases. Germline assignment: CDR1 DFQATT and CDR2 SNEGSKA (reference sequence). J gave up 3 bases and V 5 bases, and 12 bases lay outside the gene matches. The CDR3 totals 15 residues. The chain's CDR3 is CSAVDRASVSYEQYF. The CDR3 coding sequence is TGCAGTGCTGTGGACAGGGCCTCCGTCAGCTACGAGCAGTACTTC.

Regarding this clonotype: The junction shows a germline mismatch at one end, possibly a read error. This rearrangement joins TRBV15 to TRBJ2-7; weak D call: TRBD1 (5 bases). CDR1 is LNHNV, CDR2 YYDKDF, per germline (reference sequence). The CDR3 extends over 14 amino acids. The CDR3, as DNA: TGTGCCACCGCAACAGGTATGGGGTCCTCCGAGCAGTACTTC. Protein: CATATGMGSSEQYF. Full variable domain (rest looked up from reference TRBV15 and TRBJ2-7): DAMVIQNPRYQVTQFGKPVTLSCSQTLNHNVMYWYQQKSSQAPKLLFHYYDKDFNNEADTPDNFQSRRPNTSFCFLDIRSPGLGDTAMYLCATATGMGSSEQYFGPGTRLTVT.

This chain joins TRBV27 and TRBJ1-2; 10 bases align to TRBD1. V was clipped by 3 bases and J by 0 bases; unmatched bases: 10. Per the germline V gene, CDR1 is MNHEY and CDR2 is SMNVEV (reference sequence). The CDR3 is 18 amino acids. This CDR3 is CASSFSRDRGLANYGYTF. CDR3 sequence (DNA): TGTGCCAGCAGTTTCTCCCGGGACAGGGGCCTAGCTAACTATGGCTACACCTTC.

The genes are TRBV30 and TRBJ1-4; no definite D call. Germline CDR1 reads GTSNPN; CDR2 reads SVGIG (reference sequence). The germline V and J ends were trimmed by 2 bases and 0 bases, with 13 bases remaining between them. CDR3 length equals 16 residues. CDR3 amino acids: CAWSRIPTATNEKLFF. CDR3 nucleotides: TGTGCCTGGAGTAGGATTCCCACTGCAACTAATGAAAAACTGTTTTTT.

This rearrangement joins TRBV29-1 to TRBJ1-4; a weak D match, TRBD1 (5 bases). This CDR3 is 17 amino acids long. V was pared by 5 bases and J by 0 bases, with 19 bases between. Germline-derived CDR1 and CDR2 are SQVTM and ANQGSEA. The CDR3 reads CSVSGFREFATNEKLFF. DNA of the CDR3: TGCAGCGTTTCAGGGTTTAGGGAGTTTGCAACTAATGAAAAACTGTTTTTT.

This chain links TRBV7-9 with TRBJ2-7, with TRBD1 matching over 8 bases. Germline CDR1 reads SEHNR; CDR2 reads FQNEAQ (reference sequence). The CDR3 totals 16 residues. The V segment lost 5 bases and the J segment 3 bases; nucleotides outside the gene matches: 12. CDR3 bases: TGTGCCAGCAGCCCCCCCCAGACAGGGGCCCTCTACGAGCAGTACTTC. Its protein product is CASSPPQTGALYEQYF.